This record looks at one T cell receptor beta chain sequence and its context. Its antigen is not known. This CDR3 has 14 amino acids. Germline CDR1 MNHEY, CDR2 SVGAGI. After removal of 5 bases from V and 4 bases from J, the junction contained 8 bases not matched to a gene. This record comes from a study of cytomegalovirus exposure and HLA in healthy donors. Looking at the study overall: Findings of an earlier analysis included roughly 120 million unique TCR beta sequences from 200 million or so T cells. Approximately 85 million unique TCRs from HLA-typed donors made up an early data release. Study results and limitations: Fewer N-insertions (relative to the roughly 670-donor mean) were reportedly seen in an Asian-associated ancestry cluster in a later analysis. A prior analysis recorded that most TCR beta V segments were productive about 87% or about 30% of the time.

The PCR employed 60 Vbeta primers together with 13 Jbeta primers. Sequencing was performed with immunoSEQ multiplex PCR; in TCRdb, only in-frame clones are kept and a portion is missing. The data hold 200,000 to 250,000 clones, with roughly 70% observed a single time. Sequenced material: PBMCs. The origin of this receptor is a man aged 35-49 years in good health and CMV-seropositive. This chain connects TRBV6-5 to TRBJ2-7; 7 bases line up with TRBD1. CDR3 bases: TGTGCCAGCAGTCGCGCCGGGACAGAGTACGAGCAGTACTTC. Translating it yields CASSRAGTEYEQYF.